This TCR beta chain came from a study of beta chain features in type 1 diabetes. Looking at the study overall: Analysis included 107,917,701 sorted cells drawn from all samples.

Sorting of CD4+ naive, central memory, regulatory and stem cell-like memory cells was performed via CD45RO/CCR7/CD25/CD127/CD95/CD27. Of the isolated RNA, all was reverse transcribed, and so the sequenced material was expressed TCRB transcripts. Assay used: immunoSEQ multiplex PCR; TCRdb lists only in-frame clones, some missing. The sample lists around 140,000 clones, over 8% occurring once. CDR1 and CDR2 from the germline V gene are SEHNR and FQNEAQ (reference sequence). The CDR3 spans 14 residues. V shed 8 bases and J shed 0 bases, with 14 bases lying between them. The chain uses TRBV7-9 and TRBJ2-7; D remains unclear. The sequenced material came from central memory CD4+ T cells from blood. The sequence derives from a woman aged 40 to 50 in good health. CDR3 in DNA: TGTGCCAGCCAAGGTGGCGGTCCCTCCTACGAGCAGTACTTC. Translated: CASQGGGPSYEQYF.